The 4 T cell receptor beta chains in this list originate from one sample, sequenced in a study of T cells in localized non-small cell lung cancer (dated by TCRdb to the early 2020s). To prepare the library, the immunoSEQ multiplex PCR assay was applied. TCRdb holds this immuneACCESS table with in-frame rearrangements only. Some clones are missing; in checked studies, unresolved V genes explain under half, and the rest has no known cause. The sample table records roughly 4,700 clones; around 28% of these occur just once. Almost 5% of the sample goes to the ten largest clones. The material sequenced was lung tumor tissue, taken before any cancer treatment. Every receptor here comes from a man between 40 and 69 years old with stage II lung adenocarcinoma.

This clone was seen a few times. This chain uses TRBV6-8 with TRBJ1-2; 7 bases map to TRBD1. The ends lost 10 bases at V and 13 bases at J; junction bases unmatched: 21. Germline lookup yields CDR1 MNHGY and CDR2 SAAAGT. This CDR3 region has 14 residues. In DNA, the CDR3 is TGTGCCATATCCTATGATCAGGGGGTACAGTCGGGCACCTTC. This gives the protein CAISYDQGVQSGTF.

The chain recombines TRBV6-8 with TRBJ2-2, with TRBD2 identical over 10 bases. The CDR3 has 15 residues. Germline CDR1 is MNHGY and CDR2 is SAAAGT. The ends lost 5 bases at V and 7 bases at J; junction bases unmatched: 7. Written as DNA, the CDR3 is TGTGCCAGCAGTCGTAGCGGGAGGCCCGACGGGGAGCTGTTTTTT. Its translation is CASSRSGRPDGELFF.

This chain links TRBV30 with TRBJ2-7; possibly TRBD1 or TRBD2 for D (5 bases each). The CDR3 extends over 14 amino acids. Germline-derived CDR1 and CDR2 are GTSNPN and SVGIG (reference sequence). Between the trimmed V and J ends, which lost 3 bases and 3 bases, there was a span of 15 bases. The CDR3 spells CAWSSRDGNYEQYF. Here the CDR3 DNA reads TGTGCCTGGAGCTCTCGGGACGGCAACTACGAGCAGTACTTC. Based on the CDR3 plus reference TRBV30 and TRBJ2-7, the full variable domain is SQTIHQWPATLVQPVGSPLSLECTVEGTSNPNLYWYRQAAGRGLQLLFYSVGIGQISSEVPQNLSASRPQDRQFILSSKKLLLSDSGFYLCAWSSRDGNYEQYFGPGTRLTVT.

This chain joins TRBV5-1 and TRBJ2-2, with D unclear. Trimming took 6 bases from V and 5 from J, leaving 14 bases between them. The CDR3 length is 14 residues. Germline CDR1 is SGHRS and CDR2 is YFSETQ. CDR3 DNA sequence: TGCGCCAGCACCACTATGAGCGCGACCGGGGAGCTGTTTTTT. Protein sequence: CASTTMSATGELFF.